The entry below describes one T cell receptor beta chain. The sample belongs to a study of blood T cell repertoires in COVID-19. Authors' data handling: Using reference gene primer amplification, nucleated cell counts were estimated. The data were produced by immunoSEQ multiplex PCR, yet TCRdb's version contains in-frame clones alone and is incomplete. The D gene and trimming were derived from the DNA, and the V and J assignments and clone size from that table. Among more than 65,000 clones, under 95% were seen once, and the ten largest hold 8.5%. The CDR3 is made up of 13 amino acids. The junction had 4 bases not matched to a gene; V was cut back by 9 bases and J by 1 base. The germline CDR1 and CDR2 sequences are WSHSY and SAAADI.

The sample comprised peripheral blood. This clonotype originated in a human donor in a cohort sampled during active COVID-19. V gene TRBV10-2 combines with J gene TRBJ1-1; 8 bases fit TRBD1. The CDR3 spells CARRQGTNTEAFF. CDR3 sequence (DNA): TGCGCCAGGCGACAGGGGACGAACACTGAAGCTTTCTTT.